Here is one TCR beta chain with its context. Antigen: not known. The data were obtained in a study of PD-L1 blockade in urothelial cancer. Whole-study context: At 3 weeks after treatment start (second dose) and again at 6 weeks, blood was analyzed. General observations from the study: Tumor-associated blood clones were expanded more by durable-benefit patients at 3 weeks.

Germline CDR1 reads LNHNV; CDR2 reads YYDKDF (reference sequence). Germline trimming cut 8 bases from V and 5 bases from J; bases unmatched to any gene: 11. The CDR3 loop spans 15 amino acids. As to time point: peripheral blood 6 weeks after treatment start. Locally advanced or metastatic urothelial carcinoma affected the patients. Synthetic TCR analog templates were added to each PCR reaction. Sequencing used immunoSEQ multiplex PCR; TCRdb keeps in-frame clones, though not all of them. Of 95,000 to 150,000 clones in the sample, roughly 86% were seen once. The receptor was derived from a man over 45 with urothelial cancer. Sequenced material: PBMCs, taken around atezolizumab (anti-PD-L1) treatment. This chain connects TRBV15 to TRBJ2-5; 10 bases map to TRBD2. CDR3 loop: CATYLAGVTGETQYF. As DNA, the CDR3 is TGTGCCACCTACCTAGCGGGAGTGACAGGCGAGACCCAGTACTTC.